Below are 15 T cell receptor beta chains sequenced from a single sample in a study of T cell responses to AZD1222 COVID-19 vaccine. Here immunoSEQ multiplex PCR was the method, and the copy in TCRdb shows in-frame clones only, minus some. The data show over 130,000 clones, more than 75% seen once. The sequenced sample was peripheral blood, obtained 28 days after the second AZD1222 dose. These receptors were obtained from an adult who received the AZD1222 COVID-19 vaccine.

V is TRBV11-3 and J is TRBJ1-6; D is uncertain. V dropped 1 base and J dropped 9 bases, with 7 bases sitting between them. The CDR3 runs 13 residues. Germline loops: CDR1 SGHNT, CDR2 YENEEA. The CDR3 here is CASSLAPGSPLHF. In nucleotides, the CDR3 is TGTGCCAGCAGCTTAGCTCCAGGTTCACCCCTCCACTTT.

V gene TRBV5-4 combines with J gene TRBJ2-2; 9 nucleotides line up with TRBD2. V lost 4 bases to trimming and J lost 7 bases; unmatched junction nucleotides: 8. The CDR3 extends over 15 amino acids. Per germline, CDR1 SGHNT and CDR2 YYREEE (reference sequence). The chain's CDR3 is CASSEAGGPDGELFF. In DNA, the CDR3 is TGTGCCAGCAGCGAGGCGGGGGGGCCGGACGGGGAGCTGTTTTTT.

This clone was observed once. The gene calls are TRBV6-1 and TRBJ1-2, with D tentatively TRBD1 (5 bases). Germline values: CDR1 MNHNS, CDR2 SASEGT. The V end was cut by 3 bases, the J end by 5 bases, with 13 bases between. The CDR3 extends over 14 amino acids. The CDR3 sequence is CASSEGPNGYGYTF. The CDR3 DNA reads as TGTGCCAGCAGTGAGGGACCGAATGGGTATGGCTACACCTTC.

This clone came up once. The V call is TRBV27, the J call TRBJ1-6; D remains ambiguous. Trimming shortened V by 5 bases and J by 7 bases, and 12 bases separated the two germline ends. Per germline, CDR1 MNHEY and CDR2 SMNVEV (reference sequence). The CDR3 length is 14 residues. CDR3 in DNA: TGTGCCAGCAGTCTACAAGCCAGGAATTCACCCCTCCACTTT. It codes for CASSLQARNSPLHF.

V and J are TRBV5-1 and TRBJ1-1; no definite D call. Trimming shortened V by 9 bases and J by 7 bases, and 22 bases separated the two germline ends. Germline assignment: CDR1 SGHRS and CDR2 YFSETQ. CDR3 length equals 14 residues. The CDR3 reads CATFPNGGFGEAFF. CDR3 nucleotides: TGCGCCACCTTTCCGAACGGAGGGTTCGGTGAAGCTTTCTTT.

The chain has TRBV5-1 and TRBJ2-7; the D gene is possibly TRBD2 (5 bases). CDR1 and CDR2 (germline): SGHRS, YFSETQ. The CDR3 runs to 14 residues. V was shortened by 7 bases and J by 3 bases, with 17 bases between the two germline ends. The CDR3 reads CASRGLMSDYEQYF. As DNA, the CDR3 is TGCGCCAGCCGAGGGTTGATGTCGGACTACGAGCAGTACTTC.

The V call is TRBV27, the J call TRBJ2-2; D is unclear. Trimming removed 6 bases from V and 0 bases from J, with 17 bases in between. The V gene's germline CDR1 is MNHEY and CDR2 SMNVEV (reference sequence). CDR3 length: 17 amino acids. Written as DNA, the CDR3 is TGTGCCAGCAGCTTCTCCTCCACAAGGGCGAACACCGGGGAGCTGTTTTTT. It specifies CASSFSSTRANTGELFF.

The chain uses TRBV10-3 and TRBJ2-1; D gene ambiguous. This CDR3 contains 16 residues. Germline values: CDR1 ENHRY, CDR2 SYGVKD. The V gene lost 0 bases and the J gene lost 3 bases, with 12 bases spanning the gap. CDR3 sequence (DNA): TGTGCCATCAGTGAGTCCTACAGCTACCTCTACAATGAGCAGTTCTTC. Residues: CAISESYSYLYNEQFF.

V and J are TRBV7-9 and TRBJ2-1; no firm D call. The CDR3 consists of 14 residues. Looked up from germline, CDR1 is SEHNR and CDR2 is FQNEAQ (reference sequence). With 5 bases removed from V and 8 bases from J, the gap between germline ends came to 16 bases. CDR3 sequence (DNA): TGTGCCAGCAGCCCCCAATCCAGGTGGGATGAGCAGTTCTTC. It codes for CASSPQSRWDEQFF.

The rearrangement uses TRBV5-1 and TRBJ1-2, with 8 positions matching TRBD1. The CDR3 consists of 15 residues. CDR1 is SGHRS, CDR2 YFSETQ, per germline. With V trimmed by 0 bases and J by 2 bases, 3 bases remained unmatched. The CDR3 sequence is CASSLGGQENYGYTF. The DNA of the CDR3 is TGCGCCAGCAGCTTGGGGGGACAGGAGAACTATGGCTACACCTTC.

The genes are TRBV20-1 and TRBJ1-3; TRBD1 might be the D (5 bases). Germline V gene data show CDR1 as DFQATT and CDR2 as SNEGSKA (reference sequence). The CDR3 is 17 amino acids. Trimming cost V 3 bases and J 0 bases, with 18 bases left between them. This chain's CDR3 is CSASLEQAGLSGNTIYF. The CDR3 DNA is TGCAGTGCTAGTTTAGAGCAGGCGGGACTCTCTGGAAACACCATATATTTT.

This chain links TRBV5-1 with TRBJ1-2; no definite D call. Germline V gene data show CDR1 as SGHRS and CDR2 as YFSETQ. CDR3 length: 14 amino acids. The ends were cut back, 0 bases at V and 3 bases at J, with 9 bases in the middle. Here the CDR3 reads CASSLASGDYGYTF. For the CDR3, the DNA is TGCGCCAGCAGCTTGGCTTCAGGAGACTATGGCTACACCTTC.

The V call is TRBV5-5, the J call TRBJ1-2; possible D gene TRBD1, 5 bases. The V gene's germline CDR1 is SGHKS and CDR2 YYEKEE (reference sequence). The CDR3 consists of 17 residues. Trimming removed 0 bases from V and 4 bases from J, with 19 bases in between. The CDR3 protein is CASSLDPLDSWGYGYTF. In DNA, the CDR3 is TGTGCCAGCAGCTTGGACCCCCTCGACAGCTGGGGCTATGGCTACACCTTC. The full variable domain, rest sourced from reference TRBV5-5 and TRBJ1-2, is DAGVTQSPTHLIKTRGQQVTLRCSPISGHKSVSWYQQVLGQGPQFIFQYYEKEERGRGNFPDRFSARQFPNYSSELNVNALLLGDSALYLCASSLDPLDSWGYGYTFGSGTRLTVV.

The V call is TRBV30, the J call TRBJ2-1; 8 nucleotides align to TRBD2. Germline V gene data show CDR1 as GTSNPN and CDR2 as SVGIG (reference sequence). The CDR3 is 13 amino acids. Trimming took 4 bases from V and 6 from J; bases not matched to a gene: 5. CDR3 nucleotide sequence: TGTGCCTGGACTGGACTAGCCGGCAATGAGCAGTTCTTC. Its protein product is CAWTGLAGNEQFF. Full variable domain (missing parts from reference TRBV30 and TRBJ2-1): SQTIHQWPATLVQPVGSPLSLECTVEGTSNPNLYWYRQAAGRGLQLLFYSVGIGQISSEVPQNLSASRPQDRQFILSSKKLLLSDSGFYLCAWTGLAGNEQFFGPGTRLTVL.

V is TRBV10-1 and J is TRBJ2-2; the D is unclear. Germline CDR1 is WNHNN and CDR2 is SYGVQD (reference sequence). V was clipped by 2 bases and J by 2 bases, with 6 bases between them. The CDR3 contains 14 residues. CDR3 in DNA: TGCGCCAGCAGTGAGGACGGTAACACCGGGGAGCTGTTTTTT. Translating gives CASSEDGNTGELFF.